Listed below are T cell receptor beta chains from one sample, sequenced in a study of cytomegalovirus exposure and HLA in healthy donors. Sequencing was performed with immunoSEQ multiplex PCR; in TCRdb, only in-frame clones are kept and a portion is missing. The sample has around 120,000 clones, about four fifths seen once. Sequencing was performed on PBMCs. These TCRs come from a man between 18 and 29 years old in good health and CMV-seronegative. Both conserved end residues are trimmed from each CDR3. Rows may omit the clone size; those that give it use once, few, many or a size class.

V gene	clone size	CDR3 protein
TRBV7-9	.	ASSLAVQYLAIGYT
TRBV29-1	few	SGDSVMNTEAF
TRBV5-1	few	ASSLGVGRANEQY
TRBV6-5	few	ASSLGQASGNTIY
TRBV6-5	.	ASSYRTASTDTQY
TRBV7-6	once	ASSLIAGGPWRVYEQY
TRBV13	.	ASSPQGDYGYT
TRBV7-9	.	ASSLPLAGQNIQY
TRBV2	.	ASSISGTSGRATDTQY
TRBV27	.	ASSLRGTGTQY
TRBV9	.	ASSVQESYGYT
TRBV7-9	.	ASNLIQGREQY
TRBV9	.	ASSVGGTSGTSEQF
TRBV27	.	ASRVLSGQSYNSPLH
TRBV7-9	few	ASSRGSAGYGYT
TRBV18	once	ASSPTPGTNYNEQF
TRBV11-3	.	ASSSRTSGSFGEETQY
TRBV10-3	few	AIRGGGAFNYGYT
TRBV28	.	ASSYNMEGTLH
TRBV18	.	ASSPGQGEGGDTQY
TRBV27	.	ASSSHAQGAGEKLF
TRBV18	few	ASSPSGSGANVLT
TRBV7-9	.	ASSENRIISTNEKLF
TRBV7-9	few	ASSLYRAGDTEAF
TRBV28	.	ASSQWTSGTYEQY
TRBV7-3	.	ASSLMGGSYNEQF
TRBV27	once	ASSSSGQYNSPLH
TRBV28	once	ASSLSSLSYNEQF
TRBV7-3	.	ASSLSSGLADTGELF
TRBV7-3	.	ASSPQGLAGGPTQY
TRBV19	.	ASREQGAYNQPQH
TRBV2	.	ASREQGGGTDTQY
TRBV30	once	ACYDRERGGYT